The 28 T cell receptor beta chains in this list originate from one sample, sequenced in a study of blood T cell repertoires in COVID-19. Assay: immunoSEQ multiplex PCR; the TCRdb copy retains only in-frame clones and omits some. The table lists under 350,000 clones, 70% to 90% of them singletons. Sequencing input: peripheral blood. The receptors were gathered from a woman between 65 and 79 years old with acute or convalescent COVID-19.

The chain employs TRBV11-2 and TRBJ1-6; possible D gene TRBD1, 6 bases. The V gene's germline CDR1 is SGHAT and CDR2 FQNNGV. V shed 5 bases and J shed 12 bases, with 14 bases lying between them. CDR3 length: 13 amino acids. CDR3 sequence: CASSPGGGIPLHF. Here the CDR3 DNA reads TGTGCCAGCAGCCCGGGGGGCGGGATACCCCTCCACTTT. The entire variable domain, with the rest obtained from reference TRBV11-2 and TRBJ1-6, is as follows: EAGVAQSPRYKIIEKRQSVAFWCNPISGHATLYWYQQILGQGPKLLIQFQNNGVVDDSQLPKDRFSAERLKGVDSTLKIQPAKLEDSAVYLCASSPGGGIPLHFGNGTRLTVT.

The V gene is TRBV4-2, the J gene TRBJ1-5; D is unresolved. Germline V lookup: CDR1 LGHNA, CDR2 YNFKEQ. The CDR3 loop spans 14 amino acids. The V end was cut by 0 bases, the J end by 4 bases, with 7 bases between. CDR3 nucleotides: TGTGCCAGCAGCCAAGATTCCGGGAATCAGCCCCAGCATTTT. Protein sequence: CASSQDSGNQPQHF.

The chain is built from TRBV4-1 and TRBJ2-7; 7 positions match TRBD1. With V trimmed by 3 bases and J by 7 bases, 9 bases remained unmatched. The length of the CDR3 is 14 residues. Germline loops: CDR1 MGHRA, CDR2 YSYEKL. CDR3 region: CASSQRGQSGEQYF. In DNA, the CDR3 is TGCGCCAGCAGCCAGAGGGGACAGTCTGGTGAGCAGTACTTC.

The rearrangement uses TRBV7-9 and TRBJ2-5; 9 positions agree with TRBD1. Trimming cost V 5 bases and J 4 bases; bases outside gene matches: 14. Germline-derived CDR1 and CDR2 are SEHNR and FQNEAQ (reference sequence). The length of the CDR3 is 17 residues. As DNA, the CDR3 is TGTGCCAGCAGCCTCCCGTCCGGGACAGGGACGTCAGAGACCCAGTACTTC. Its translation: CASSLPSGTGTSETQYF.

This chain uses TRBV5-1 with TRBJ2-7; 7 nucleotides align to TRBD1. Trimming removed 0 bases from V and 4 bases from J; junction bases left unmatched: 7. The CDR3 contains 15 residues. The germline CDR1 and CDR2 sequences are SGHRS and YFSETQ. Written as DNA, the CDR3 is TGCGCCAGCAGCTTGGACCCGACAGGGTTGTACGAGCAGTACTTC. It specifies CASSLDPTGLYEQYF.

This rearrangement joins TRBV7-2 to TRBJ1-2, with TRBD1 matching 8 bases. The CDR3 consists of 13 residues. Losses at the gene ends were 8 bases for V and 0 bases for J; bases not matched to a gene: 2. Germline V CDR1 and CDR2: SGHTA, FQGNSA. The CDR3 region has the DNA TGTGCCAGCCGACAGGGGTCTAACTATGGCTACACCTTC. Protein product: CASRQGSNYGYTF.

This sequence joins TRBV2 and TRBJ2-3; 16 nucleotides agree with TRBD2. Germline trimming cut 6 bases from V and 8 bases from J; bases unmatched to any gene: 8. CDR3 size: 16 residues. Germline assignment: CDR1 SNHLY and CDR2 FYNNEI. The CDR3 reads CASSVTGLAGGATQYF. The CDR3 bases are TGTGCCAGCAGCGTCACGGGACTAGCGGGGGGGGCTACGCAGTATTTT.

The CDR3 loop reads CASSERISNQPQHF. The CDR3 bases are TGTGCCAGCAGTGAGAGGATTAGCAATCAGCCCCAGCATTTT. This chain uses TRBV2 with TRBJ1-5, with D unclear. Germline V gene data show CDR1 as SNHLY and CDR2 as FYNNEI. The V and J ends lost 3 bases and 0 bases respectively, with 6 bases between them. The length of the CDR3 is 14 residues. Using reference TRBV2 and TRBJ1-5 for the parts outside the CDR3, the full variable domain is EPEVTQTPSHQVTQMGQEVILRCVPISNHLYFYWYRQILGQKVEFLVSFYNNEISEKSEIFDDQFSVERPDGSNFTLKIRSTKLEDSAMYFCASSERISNQPQHFGDGTRLSIL.

The gene calls are TRBV12-3 or TRBV12-4 and TRBJ2-5; 9 bases align to TRBD2. The CDR3 is 13 residues long. J was trimmed by 3 bases and V by 6 bases; bases with no gene match: 2. The CDR3 DNA follows: TGTGCCAGCAGAAGACTAGCGGAAGAGACCCAGTACTTC. It codes for CASRRLAEETQYF.

The V call is TRBV7-9, the J call TRBJ2-1; D is possibly TRBD1 (5 bases). The CDR3 runs to 15 residues. In germline, CDR1 is SEHNR, CDR2 FQNEAQ (reference sequence). The ends were cut back, 4 bases at V and 0 bases at J, with 10 bases in the middle. CDR3: CASSSPDSSYNEQFF. In nucleotides, the CDR3 is TGTGCCAGCAGCTCCCCCGACAGCTCCTACAATGAGCAGTTCTTC.

This clone was seen once. V usage is TRBV10-3 and J usage is TRBJ1-6; D is perhaps TRBD1 (5 bases). CDR3 length equals 18 residues. The V and J ends lost 2 bases and 8 bases respectively, with 22 bases between them. Germline CDR1 ENHRY, CDR2 SYGVKD. The CDR3 DNA reads TGTGCCATCAGTGAGAGTTATGCAGGGAAACCTGGTTATTCACCCCTCCACTTT. Translating it yields CAISESYAGKPGYSPLHF.

The V call is TRBV5-1, the J call TRBJ2-3; perhaps TRBD2 as D (6 bases). The CDR3 covers 16 residues. CDR1 is SGHRS and CDR2 is YFSETQ in the germline V gene. V dropped 1 base and J dropped 2 bases, with 14 bases sitting between them. The CDR3 is CASSLFGGTYTDTQYF. The CDR3 DNA reads TGCGCCAGCAGCTTGTTCGGAGGGACCTACACAGATACGCAGTATTTT.

The genes are TRBV6-6 and TRBJ1-1; no clear D gene. With 6 bases removed from V and 5 bases from J, the gap between germline ends came to 10 bases. From germline, CDR1 is MNHNY and CDR2 SVGAGI (reference sequence). The CDR3 runs 12 residues. In DNA, the CDR3 is TGTGCCAGCAGCAAAGGGAGAACTGAAGCTTTCTTT. Its translation: CASSKGRTEAFF.

The chain joins TRBV4-1 to TRBJ2-1; possibly TRBD1 for D (6 bases). Trimming shortened V by 3 bases and J by 4 bases, and 13 bases separated the two germline ends. Per the germline V gene, CDR1 is MGHRA and CDR2 is YSYEKL. The CDR3 runs 15 residues. CDR3 region: CASSQGARRYNEQFF. DNA of the CDR3: TGCGCCAGCAGCCAGGGGGCCAGACGATACAATGAGCAGTTCTTC.

The V and J genes are TRBV21-1 and TRBJ2-7; the D segment call TRBD1 is taken from the table without a DNA check. TRBV21-1 is noted as a pseudogene. The length of the CDR3 is 12 residues. CDR3 in amino acids: CASSRGHYEQYF. CDR3 nucleotide sequence: TGTGCCAGCAGCAGGGGCCACTACGAGCAGTACTTC.

The CDR3 nucleotides are TGTGCCAGCGCGGGACCGGGCCTTACTGGAAACACCATATATTTT. Its protein is CASAGPGLTGNTIYF. The V gene is TRBV6-5, the J gene TRBJ1-3, with D tentatively TRBD1 (5 bases). The germline V gene has CDR1 MNHEY and CDR2 SVGAGI. The ends were cut back, 8 bases at V and 2 bases at J, with 16 bases in the middle. This CDR3 contains 15 residues.

The rearrangement links TRBV12-3 or TRBV12-4 to TRBJ2-1; no firm D call. Trimming cost V 1 base and J 7 bases, with 8 bases left between them. The CDR3 extends over 13 amino acids. The CDR3 nucleotides are TGTGCCAGCAGTTTAGGAGGCCCAAATGAGCAGTTCTTC. Its translation is CASSLGGPNEQFF.

The V gene is TRBV7-6, the J gene TRBJ1-3; unclear D gene. Germline lookup yields CDR1 SGHVS and CDR2 FNYEAQ. This CDR3 is built from 15 residues. V dropped 1 base and J dropped 0 bases, with 7 bases sitting between them. CDR3 protein: CASSLEAGSGNTIYF. The CDR3 DNA follows: TGTGCCAGCAGCTTAGAGGCGGGCTCTGGAAACACCATATATTTT.

The gene calls are TRBV10-3 and TRBJ1-3; possible D gene TRBD1, 6 bases. V lost 4 bases to trimming and J lost 1 base, with 8 bases between them. This CDR3 spans 14 amino acids. Germline CDR1 reads ENHRY; CDR2 reads SYGVKD. CDR3 in DNA: TGTGCCATCAGTGCTCAGGGGTCTGGAAACACCATATATTTT. Translated, it gives CAISAQGSGNTIYF.

J is TRBJ1-5 and V is TRBV6-5; no definite D call. The V gene lost 8 bases and the J gene lost 3 bases, with 17 bases spanning the gap. This CDR3 spans 15 amino acids. Germline CDR1 and CDR2: MNHEY and SVGAGI. The CDR3 protein is CASEPQPTFNQPQHF. Here the CDR3 DNA reads TGTGCCAGCGAGCCCCAACCGACTTTCAATCAGCCCCAGCATTTT.

CDR3 residues: CASSLTQGRNTEAFF. CDR3 DNA: TGCGCCAGCAGTCTCACACAGGGGAGAAACACTGAAGCTTTCTTT. The rearrangement uses TRBV10-2 and TRBJ1-1; TRBD1 aligns across 7 bases. The J segment lost 2 bases and the V segment lost 5 bases, leaving 8 bases of the junction unmatched. This CDR3 has 15 residues. Germline CDR1 WSHSY, CDR2 SAAADI.

This chain links TRBV18 with TRBJ1-1; 7 positions agree with TRBD1. Germline CDR1 reads KGHSH; CDR2 reads LQKENI. The CDR3 loop spans 13 amino acids. J was trimmed by 3 bases and V by 6 bases; bases with no gene match: 4. The CDR3 here is CASSDGQDTEAFF. DNA of the CDR3: TGTGCCAGCTCCGATGGACAGGACACTGAAGCTTTCTTT.

This chain joins TRBV5-4 and TRBJ2-5, with 12 positions matching TRBD1. J gave up 4 bases and V 3 bases, and 4 bases lay outside the gene matches. CDR1 and CDR2 (germline): SGHNT, YYREEE (reference sequence). The CDR3 covers 15 residues. The CDR3 DNA follows: TGTGCCAGCAGCTGGGGGGACAGGGGGCGAGAGACCCAGTACTTC. Protein sequence: CASSWGDRGRETQYF. Complete variable domain (other parts from reference TRBV5-4 and TRBJ2-5): ETGVTQSPTHLIKTRGQQVTLRCSSQSGHNTVSWYQQALGQGPQFIFQYYREEENGRGNFPPRFSGLQFPNYSSELNVNALELDDSALYLCASSWGDRGRETQYFGPGTRLLVL.

The chain combines TRBV10-2 with TRBJ2-3; 7 nucleotides align to TRBD1. The J segment lost 2 bases and the V segment lost 5 bases, leaving 4 bases of the junction unmatched. There are 14 residues in the CDR3. Germline loops: CDR1 WSHSY, CDR2 SAAADI. The CDR3, as DNA: TGCGCCAGCAGTCCAGGGGGACCCACAGATACGCAGTATTTT. Translated: CASSPGGPTDTQYF.

V is TRBV5-1 and J is TRBJ1-4; TRBD1 agrees at 9 bases. This CDR3 spans 14 amino acids. Germline trimming cut 4 bases from V and 8 bases from J; bases unmatched to any gene: 6. Per the germline V gene, CDR1 is SGHRS and CDR2 is YFSETQ. The chain's CDR3 is CASSGTGFAEKLFF. The CDR3, as DNA: TGCGCCAGCAGCGGGACAGGGTTCGCCGAAAAACTGTTTTTT. The entire variable domain, with the rest obtained from reference TRBV5-1 and TRBJ1-4, is as follows: KAGVTQTPRYLIKTRGQQVTLSCSPISGHRSVSWYQQTPGQGLQFLFEYFSETQRNKGNFPGRFSGRQFSNSRSEMNVSTLELGDSALYLCASSGTGFAEKLFFGSGTQLSVL.

This chain uses TRBV19 with TRBJ2-1; TRBD2 agrees at 9 bases. V lost 5 bases and J lost 0; bases outside the gene matches: 8. The germline V gene has CDR1 LNHDA and CDR2 SQIVND (reference sequence). The CDR3 sequence is 17 residues long. The CDR3 here is CASSRRAGGSSYNEQFF. The CDR3 bases are TGTGCCAGTAGTCGCAGGGCGGGGGGGAGCTCCTACAATGAGCAGTTCTTC.

The rearrangement links TRBV5-1 to TRBJ1-2; D possibly corresponds to TRBD1 (5 bases). The germline V gene has CDR1 SGHRS and CDR2 YFSETQ. CDR3 length: 14 residues. The V gene lost 0 bases and the J gene lost 10 bases, with 16 bases spanning the gap. This chain's CDR3 is CASSLESPEGLYTF. Written as DNA, the CDR3 is TGCGCCAGCAGCTTGGAATCCCCGGAGGGGCTCTACACCTTC.

The chain carries TRBV5-4 and TRBJ2-7; TRBD1 is a possible D gene (6 bases). With 5 bases removed from V and 2 bases from J, the gap between germline ends came to 17 bases. CDR1 is SGHNT, CDR2 YYREEE, per germline (reference sequence). The CDR3 spans 15 residues. CDR3 bases: TGTGCCAGCAGGCCTAATTCAGGGGTCCCCTACGAGCAGTACTTC. Encoded protein: CASRPNSGVPYEQYF.